The sample holds many counts of the clone carrying this TCR beta chain. Its antigen is not known. The CDR3 end lies 3 residues beyond the end of the read and is filled in from the germline J gene. The record originates from a study of T cell clonality in common variable immunodeficiency. Findings and limits, study-wide: CVID subjects shared fewer TCRbeta clones than healthy controls did.

CVID and control samples used equivalent genomic DNA input. The method was immunoSEQ multiplex PCR; TCRdb's version includes in-frame clones alone and lacks a portion of them. Listed for the sample are approximately 52,000 clones, none seen a single time. The CDR3 is made up of 19 amino acids. With V trimmed by 5 bases and J by 1 base, 8 bases remained unmatched. Germline V gene data show CDR1 as PRHDT and CDR2 as FYEKMQ (reference sequence). This chain uses TRBV13 with TRBJ2-6, with 13 bases identical to TRBD2. The sequence was obtained from a person aged 18 to 69 in good health. Sequenced material: peripheral blood mononuclear cells. Here the CDR3 reads CASSPPGLAGPSGANVLTF. The CDR3 bases that were read are TGTGCCAGCAGCCCTCCGGGACTAGCGGGACCTTCTGGGGCCAACGTC.